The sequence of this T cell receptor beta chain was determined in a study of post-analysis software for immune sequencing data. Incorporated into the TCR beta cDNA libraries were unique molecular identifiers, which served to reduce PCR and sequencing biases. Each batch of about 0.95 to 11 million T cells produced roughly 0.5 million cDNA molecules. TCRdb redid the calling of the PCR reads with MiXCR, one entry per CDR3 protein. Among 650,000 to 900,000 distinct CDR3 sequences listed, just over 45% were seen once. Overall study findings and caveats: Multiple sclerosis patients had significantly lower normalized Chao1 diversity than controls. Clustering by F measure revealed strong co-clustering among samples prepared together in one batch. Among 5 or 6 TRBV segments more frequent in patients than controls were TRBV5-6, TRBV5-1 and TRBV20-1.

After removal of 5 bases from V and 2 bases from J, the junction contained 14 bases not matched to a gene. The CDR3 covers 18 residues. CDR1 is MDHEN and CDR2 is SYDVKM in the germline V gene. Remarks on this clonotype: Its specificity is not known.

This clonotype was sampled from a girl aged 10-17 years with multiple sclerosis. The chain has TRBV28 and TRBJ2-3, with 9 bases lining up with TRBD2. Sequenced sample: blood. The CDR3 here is CASSPPWTSAKPTDTQYF. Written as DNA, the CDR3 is TGTGCCAGCAGTCCGCCCTGGACTAGCGCTAAACCCACAGATACGCAGTATTTT.